The 9 T cell receptor beta chains in this list originate from one sample, sequenced in a study of T cells after yellow fever vaccination. TCRdb reprocessed the 5' RACE reads with MiXCR, giving one entry per CDR3 protein. The data contain around 250,000 distinct CDR3 sequences, 6.9% of them singletons. Sequenced material: CD4+ T cells sorted from PBMCs, taken 15 days after the yellow fever booster vaccination. The receptors stem from a man aged 25 to 45 who received the YFV17D yellow fever vaccine.

This clonotype was counted only a few times. J is TRBJ2-3 and V is TRBV7-2; D remains ambiguous. This CDR3 is built from 16 residues. Deletions cut 0 bases from V and 1 base from J, with 11 bases between. CDR1 and CDR2 (germline): SGHTA, FQGNSA. The DNA of the CDR3 is TGTGCCAGCAGCTTAGCGCCAGTTTTAGGCACAGATACGCAGTATTTT. The encoded protein is CASSLAPVLGTDTQYF. Combining the CDR3 with reference TRBV7-2 and TRBJ2-3 gives the whole variable domain GAGVSQSPSNKVTEKGKDVELRCDPISGHTALYWYRQSLGQGLEFLIYFQGNSAPDKSGLPSDRFSAERTGGSVSTLTIQRTQQEDSAVYLCASSLAPVLGTDTQYFGPGTRLTVL.

This clonotype was recorded a few times. The chain links TRBV9 to TRBJ2-3; 14 bases fit TRBD2. The CDR3 is 16 amino acids. V shed 4 bases, J shed 4 bases, and the junction held 5 bases outside the gene matches. From germline, CDR1 is SGDLS and CDR2 YYNGEE. CDR3 in DNA: TGTGCCAGCAGCCTCACGGGACTAGCGGGAGCAGATACGCAGTATTTT. This translates into CASSLTGLAGADTQYF.

Only a few counts were recorded for this clonotype. The chain joins TRBV24-1 to TRBJ2-1, with 7 bases aligning to TRBD2. With 9 bases clipped from V and 9 bases from J, the junction kept 13 bases outside the gene matches. Germline CDR1 KGHDR, CDR2 SFDVKD. The CDR3 contains 14 residues. The CDR3 reads CATGGRDSSSEQFF. For the CDR3, the DNA is TGTGCCACCGGGGGGAGGGATTCTTCAAGTGAGCAGTTCTTC.

This clonotype came up many times. The J gene is TRBJ2-1, the V gene TRBV24-1, with D tentatively TRBD2 (6 bases). This CDR3 has 13 residues. V lost 4 bases and J lost 9, with 12 bases in between. Germline values: CDR1 KGHDR, CDR2 SFDVKD. CDR3 amino acids: CATSEPGDGEQFF. The CDR3 bases are TGTGCCACCAGTGAACCGGGAGACGGTGAGCAGTTCTTC.

This clonotype was seen only a few times. This chain joins TRBV27 and TRBJ2-7, with 9 bases that match TRBD2. Germline V gene data show CDR1 as MNHEY and CDR2 as SMNVEV (reference sequence). With V trimmed by 5 bases and J by 3 bases, 8 bases remained unmatched. The length of the CDR3 is 15 residues. The DNA of the CDR3 is TGTGCCAGCAGTGGAGAAGCGGGAGGCGACTACGAGCAGTACTTC. Translated: CASSGEAGGDYEQYF.

CDR3 loop: CSVEGSAETQYF. Written as DNA, the CDR3 is TGCAGCGTTGAAGGGAGCGCGGAGACCCAGTACTTC. This chain uses TRBV29-1 with TRBJ2-5; D gene unclear. CDR3 length equals 12 residues. Trimming took 1 base from V and 5 from J, leaving 8 bases between them. CDR1 is SQVTM and CDR2 is ANQGSEA in the germline V gene.

This clonotype has more than one count but fewer than ten. The rearrangement uses TRBV20-1 and TRBJ2-5, with D tentatively TRBD2 (7 bases). V lost 6 bases and J 5 bases, leaving 22 bases between the germline ends. The CDR3 extends over 15 amino acids. Germline V gives CDR1 DFQATT, CDR2 SNEGSKA (reference sequence). CDR3 in amino acids: CSAPLRGGARETQYF. The CDR3, as DNA: TGCAGTGCCCCCCTGAGGGGGGGCGCAAGGGAGACCCAGTACTTC.

This rearrangement joins TRBV5-6 to TRBJ2-3; 9 bases line up with TRBD2. Germline values: CDR1 SGHDT, CDR2 YYEEEE. The ends lost 0 bases at V and 8 bases at J; junction bases unmatched: 7. The CDR3 loop spans 15 amino acids. Written as DNA, the CDR3 is TGTGCCAGCAGCTTGGTTAGCGGGAGTGGTGGTACGCAGTATTTT. Translation gives CASSLVSGSGGTQYF.

This clonotype appeared many times. The chain links TRBV21-1 to TRBJ2-2. TRBV21-1 is a pseudogene locus. This CDR3 region has 18 residues. CDR3: CASSKESGNTTNTGELFF. The CDR3 bases are TGTGCCAGCAGCAAAGAGAGTGGGAACACGACGAACACCGGGGAGCTGTTTTTT.